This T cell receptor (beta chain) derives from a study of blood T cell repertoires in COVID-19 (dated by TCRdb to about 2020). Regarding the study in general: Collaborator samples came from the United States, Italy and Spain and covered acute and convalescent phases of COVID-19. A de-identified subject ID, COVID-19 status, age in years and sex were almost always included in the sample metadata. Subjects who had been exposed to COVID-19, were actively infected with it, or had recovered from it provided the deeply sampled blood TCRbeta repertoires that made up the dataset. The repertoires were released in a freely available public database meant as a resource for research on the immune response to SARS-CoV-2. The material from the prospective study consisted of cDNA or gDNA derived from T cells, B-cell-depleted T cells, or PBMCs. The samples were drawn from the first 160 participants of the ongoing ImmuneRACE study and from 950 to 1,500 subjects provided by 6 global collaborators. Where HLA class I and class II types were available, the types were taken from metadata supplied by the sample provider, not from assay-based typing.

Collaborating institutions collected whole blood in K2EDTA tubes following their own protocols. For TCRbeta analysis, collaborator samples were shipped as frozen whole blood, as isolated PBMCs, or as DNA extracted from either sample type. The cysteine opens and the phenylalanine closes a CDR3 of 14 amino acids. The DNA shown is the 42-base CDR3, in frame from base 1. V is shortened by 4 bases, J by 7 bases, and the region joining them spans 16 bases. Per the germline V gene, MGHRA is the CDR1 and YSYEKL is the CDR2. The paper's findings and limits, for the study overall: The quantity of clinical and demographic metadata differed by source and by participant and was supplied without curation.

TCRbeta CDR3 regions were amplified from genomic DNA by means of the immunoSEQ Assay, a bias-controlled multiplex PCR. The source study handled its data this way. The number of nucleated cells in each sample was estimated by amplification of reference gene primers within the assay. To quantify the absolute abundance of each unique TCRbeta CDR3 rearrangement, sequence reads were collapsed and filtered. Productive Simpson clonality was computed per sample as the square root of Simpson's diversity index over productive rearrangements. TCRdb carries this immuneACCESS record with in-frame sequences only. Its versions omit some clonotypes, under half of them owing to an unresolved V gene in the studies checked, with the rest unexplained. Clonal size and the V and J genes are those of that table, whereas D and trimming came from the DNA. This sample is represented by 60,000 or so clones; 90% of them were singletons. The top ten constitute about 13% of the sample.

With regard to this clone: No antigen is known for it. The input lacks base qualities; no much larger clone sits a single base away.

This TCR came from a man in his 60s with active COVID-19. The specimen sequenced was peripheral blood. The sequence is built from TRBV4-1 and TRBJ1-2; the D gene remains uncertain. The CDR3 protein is CASSLTTPSGGYTF. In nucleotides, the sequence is TGCGCCAGCAGCCTGACGACCCCTTCGGGTGGCTACACCTTC.